This T cell receptor (beta chain) was sequenced during a study of T-cell reconstitution after alpha-beta-depleted transplantation in children. Germline assignment: CDR1 SEHNR and CDR2 FQNEAQ (reference sequence). Trimming removed 5 bases from V and 4 bases from J, with 5 bases in between. The CDR3 is 11 residues long. Using unique molecular identifiers, the investigators prepared the TCRbeta library. TCRdb re-analysed the PCR reads in MiXCR, keeping a single row per CDR3 protein. Among approximately 420,000 distinct CDR3 sequences listed, roughly a tenth were seen once. The material was PBMCs from the stem cell graft donor, obtained from the stem cell graft. The clonotype comes from a human donor who donated a stem cell graft to a child with acute myeloid leukemia. This chain connects TRBV7-9 to TRBJ1-1; D is ambiguous. For the CDR3, the DNA is TGTGCCAGCAGCGGTGGCACTGAAGCTTTCTTT. Translated: CASSGGTEAFF.